These 26 T cell receptor beta chains were sequenced from one sample in a study of early T cells in non-severe SARS-CoV-2 infection. TCRdb reanalysed the 5' RACE reads using MiXCR and keeps one entry per CDR3 protein. The sample records under 70,000 distinct CDR3 sequences, 9.5% to 13% being singletons. Sequencing was done on a sample of whole blood. Receptor source: an adult who was a healthcare worker with PCR-confirmed SARS-CoV-2 infection or an uninfected control (not recorded which).

This clonotype was counted ten times or more. The chain recombines TRBV3-1 with TRBJ1-2; possibly TRBD1 for D (5 bases). Trimming shortened V by 0 bases and J by 7 bases, and 18 bases separated the two germline ends. The CDR3 sequence is 16 residues long. The germline CDR1 and CDR2 sequences are LGHDT and YNNKEL (reference sequence). The DNA of the CDR3 is TGTGCCAGCAGCCAAGATGGGTCGGGAAGGGGCGGTGGCTACACCTTC. This translates into CASSQDGSGRGGGYTF.

This clonotype was detected many times. V is TRBV2 and J is TRBJ2-1, with 8 bases identical to TRBD2. After removal of 7 bases from V and 9 bases from J, the junction contained 2 bases not matched to a gene. The CDR3 has 11 amino acids. Germline assignment: CDR1 SNHLY and CDR2 FYNNEI. This chain's CDR3 is CASNGGGEQFF. The CDR3 DNA reads as TGTGCCAGCAACGGGGGGGGTGAGCAGTTCTTC.

The sample holds many counts of this clonotype. This chain connects TRBV6-6 to TRBJ2-2; 11 bases line up with TRBD2. The CDR3 has 16 residues. V shed 6 bases, J shed 7 bases, and the junction held 10 bases outside the gene matches. The germline gives CDR1 MNHNY, CDR2 SVGAGI (reference sequence). The CDR3 region is CASSPTSGSFYGELFF. For the CDR3, the DNA is TGTGCCAGCAGCCCTACTAGCGGGAGTTTTTACGGGGAGCTGTTTTTT.

At least ten counts were recorded for this clonotype. The chain has TRBV19 and TRBJ2-2; no firm D call. V was cut by 7 bases and J by 4 bases, with 13 bases left in between. The germline CDR1 and CDR2 sequences are LNHDA and SQIVND (reference sequence). The CDR3 covers 14 residues. CDR3 in amino acids: CASNHRTATGELFF. DNA of the CDR3: TGTGCCAGTAACCATCGGACCGCCACCGGGGAGCTGTTTTTT.

In this sample, this clonotype turned up many times. CDR3 sequence (DNA): TGTGCCAGCAGCCCGTCGGACACGGGCTTTAGCAATCAGCCCCAGCATTTT. Its translation: CASSPSDTGFSNQPQHF. The V gene is TRBV12-3 or TRBV12-4, the J gene TRBJ1-5, with D perhaps matching TRBD1 (5 bases). Trimming shortened V by 6 bases and J by 0 bases, and 18 bases separated the two germline ends. This CDR3 has 17 residues.

This clonotype has more than one count but fewer than ten. This chain uses TRBV2 with TRBJ2-2; 9 bases fit TRBD1. With 8 bases clipped from V and 5 bases from J, the junction kept 12 bases outside the gene matches. The CDR3 spans 16 residues. The germline V gene has CDR1 SNHLY and CDR2 FYNNEI. The CDR3 sequence is CASHTPGQGRTGELFF. CDR3 DNA: TGTGCCAGCCACACCCCGGGACAGGGAAGGACCGGGGAGCTGTTTTTT. Together with reference TRBV2 and TRBJ2-2, the CDR3 gives the full variable domain: EPEVTQTPSHQVTQMGQEVILRCVPISNHLYFYWYRQILGQKVEFLVSFYNNEISEKSEIFDDQFSVERPDGSNFTLKIRSTKLEDSAMYFCASHTPGQGRTGELFFGEGSRLTVL.

This clonotype was counted at least ten times. The CDR3 nucleotides are TGTGCCAGCAGTCGTAAGGGGGCGAACACCGGGGAGCTGTTTTTT. Its translation: CASSRKGANTGELFF. V and J are TRBV25-1 and TRBJ2-2; D may be TRBD1 (6 bases). CDR1 is MGHDK, CDR2 SYGVNS, per germline. Trimming left V 5 bases short and J 0 bases short, with 10 bases between. The CDR3 has 15 residues.

There are many counts of this clonotype. This rearrangement joins TRBV12-2 to TRBJ2-1; the D call in the table, TRBD1, was not verified against the DNA. TRBV12-2 is labeled a pseudogene. The CDR3 length is 15 residues. In nucleotides, the CDR3 is TGTGCAAGTCGCTCTTATTGGGGCCGGGAAAATGAGCAGTTCTTC. This codes for CASRSYWGRENEQFF.

This clonotype has just a few counts. The chain links TRBV20-1 to TRBJ1-4, with D maybe TRBD1 (5 bases). The CDR3 consists of 14 residues. V was pared by 7 bases and J by 0 bases, with 12 bases between. Per the germline V gene, CDR1 is DFQATT and CDR2 is SNEGSKA (reference sequence). The CDR3 loop reads CSGGTASTNEKLFF. The CDR3 nucleotides read TGCAGTGGGGGCACGGCCTCAACTAATGAAAAACTGTTTTTT.

This chain links TRBV28 with TRBJ1-6; TRBD1 matches at 9 bases. The junction had 6 bases not matched to a gene; V was cut back by 5 bases and J by 4 bases. From germline, CDR1 is MDHEN and CDR2 SYDVKM. This CDR3 has 16 residues. CDR3 nucleotide sequence: TGTGCCAGCAGTACGATGGGACAGGGTTATAATTCACCCCTCCACTTT. Translated: CASSTMGQGYNSPLHF.

This clonotype came up many times. This rearrangement joins TRBV7-9 to TRBJ2-7; 7 bases align to TRBD2. The germline V gene has CDR1 SEHNR and CDR2 FQNEAQ (reference sequence). The V gene end was trimmed by 5 bases and the J gene end by 3 bases; junction bases not matched to a gene: 13. The CDR3 is 16 amino acids. The CDR3 here is CASSNPPGTTRYEQYF. The CDR3 DNA is TGTGCCAGCAGCAATCCTCCCGGGACTACACGCTACGAGCAGTACTTC.

This clonotype came up a few times. The chain combines TRBV19 with TRBJ2-1, with 7 bases matching TRBD2. The germline CDR1 and CDR2 sequences are LNHDA and SQIVND (reference sequence). Trimming took 1 base from V and 2 from J; bases not matched to a gene: 5. This CDR3 has 16 residues. CDR3 coding DNA: TGTGCCAGTAGTATAGGCACGGGAGGTACCTACAATGAGCAGTTCTTC. Amino acid sequence: CASSIGTGGTYNEQFF.

This clonotype was seen many times. This chain uses TRBV7-6 with TRBJ2-3; 7 nucleotides align to TRBD1. The CDR3 spans 16 residues. Germline CDR1 is SGHVS and CDR2 is FNYEAQ. The V gene end was trimmed by 5 bases and the J gene end by 2 bases; junction bases not matched to a gene: 10. CDR3 residues: CASSTKGAPITDTQYF. CDR3 in DNA: TGTGCCAGCAGCACTAAGGGGGCGCCCATCACAGATACGCAGTATTTT.

This clonotype was observed many times. V gene TRBV6-6 combines with J gene TRBJ1-1; a possible D gene is TRBD1 (5 bases). Trimming shortened V by 9 bases and J by 5 bases, and 16 bases separated the two germline ends. CDR3 size: 13 residues. CDR1 and CDR2 from the germline V gene are MNHNY and SVGAGI (reference sequence). CDR3 amino acids: CASSRGEATEAFF. CDR3 bases: TGTGCCAGTTCTCGGGGGGAGGCGACTGAAGCTTTCTTT.

This clonotype appeared many times. This CDR3 is CSARDIAGGASGTQYF. The CDR3 coding sequence is TGCAGTGCTAGAGACATAGCGGGAGGGGCCTCCGGTACGCAGTATTTT. This chain uses TRBV20-1 with TRBJ2-3; 11 nucleotides align to TRBD2. Losses at the gene ends were 0 bases for V and 8 bases for J; bases not matched to a gene: 10. The CDR3 covers 16 residues. The germline V gene has CDR1 DFQATT and CDR2 SNEGSKA (reference sequence).

About this clonotype itself: With a much larger clone just one base away, this may be a read error. The chain has TRBV28 and TRBJ1-5, with 9 bases that match TRBD1. V dropped 4 bases and J dropped 0; count of bases not matched to a gene: 1. The CDR3 length is 15 residues. CDR1 is MDHEN and CDR2 is SYDVKM in the germline V gene. The CDR3 coding sequence is TGTGCCAGCAGTTCGGGACAGGGTAGCAATCAGCCCCAGCATTTT. It specifies CASSSGQGSNQPQHF.

This clonotype has ten or more counts. This chain connects TRBV9 to TRBJ2-5, with 7 bases matching TRBD2. The CDR3 is 16 amino acids. Germline loops: CDR1 SGDLS, CDR2 YYNGEE. Trimming removed 4 bases from V and 3 bases from J; junction bases left unmatched: 12. CDR3 amino acids: CASSLTGGGSKETQYF. The CDR3 DNA sequence: TGTGCCAGCAGCTTAACGGGGGGAGGGTCTAAAGAGACCCAGTACTTC.

This clonotype has ten or more counts. This chain uses TRBV12-3 or TRBV12-4 with TRBJ2-2; D possibly corresponds to TRBD1 (6 bases). V was cut by 4 bases and J by 6 bases, with 9 bases left in between. CDR3 size: 13 residues. The CDR3 spells CASSSGVPGELFF. The CDR3 DNA follows: TGTGCCAGCAGTTCAGGGGTACCCGGGGAGCTGTTTTTT.

The table lists this clonotype with many counts. The chain recombines TRBV9 with TRBJ2-5; possibly TRBD1 for D (5 bases). V was trimmed by 3 bases and J by 5 bases, leaving 14 bases between them. This CDR3 is built from 14 residues. Germline V gene data show CDR1 as SGDLS and CDR2 as YYNGEE. The CDR3 spells CASSGRAGSETQYF. The CDR3, as DNA: TGTGCCAGCAGCGGCAGGGCAGGTTCGGAGACCCAGTACTTC.

This clonotype was observed at least ten times. This chain uses TRBV3-1 with TRBJ2-5; D could derive from TRBD1 or TRBD2 (5 bases each). V lost 3 bases and J 4 bases, leaving 9 bases between the germline ends. Germline V gives CDR1 LGHDT, CDR2 YNNKEL (reference sequence). This CDR3 has 13 amino acids. The DNA for the CDR3 is TGTGCCAGCAGCCAGCCAGGGAGAGAGACCCAGTACTTC. Protein product: CASSQPGRETQYF.

This clonotype was counted ten times or more. The rearrangement links TRBV20-1 to TRBJ2-2, with unresolved D. The CDR3 sequence is 14 residues long. The V end lost 0 bases, the J end lost 6 bases, and 11 bases lay between the germline ends. Per germline, CDR1 DFQATT and CDR2 SNEGSKA (reference sequence). The CDR3 region is CSARESGGSGELFF. CDR3 coding DNA: TGCAGTGCTAGAGAGTCGGGCGGTTCCGGGGAGCTGTTTTTT.

The chain has TRBV30 and TRBJ1-6, with D unclear. The CDR3 has 13 amino acids. The V gene's germline CDR1 is GTSNPN and CDR2 SVGIG (reference sequence). The V gene lost 0 bases and the J gene lost 4 bases, with 4 bases spanning the gap. CDR3 nucleotides: TGTGCCTGGAGTGTGGGGTATAATTCACCCCTCCACTTT. Translation gives CAWSVGYNSPLHF.

V gene TRBV20-1 combines with J gene TRBJ2-3, with 9 nucleotides matching TRBD2. In germline, CDR1 is DFQATT, CDR2 SNEGSKA (reference sequence). The V and J ends lost 0 bases and 0 bases, in that order; junction bases with no gene match: 7. This CDR3 comprises 17 residues. CDR3 protein: CSARDLLLAGSTDTQYF. DNA of the CDR3: TGCAGTGCTAGAGACCTCCTCCTAGCGGGGAGCACAGATACGCAGTATTTT.

This clonotype appeared many times. V usage is TRBV5-4 and J usage is TRBJ2-3; D is possibly TRBD2 (6 bases). Germline-derived CDR1 and CDR2 are SGHNT and YYREEE (reference sequence). Trimming removed 3 bases from V and 8 bases from J, with 13 bases in between. The CDR3 has 13 amino acids. The CDR3 sequence is CASSWAGTGTQYF. Here the CDR3 DNA reads TGTGCCAGCAGCTGGGCGGGAACGGGTACGCAGTATTTT.

This clonotype was counted between two and nine times. The chain links TRBV6-1 to TRBJ2-7, with 7 positions matching TRBD1. CDR1 and CDR2 from the germline V gene are MNHNS and SASEGT. The CDR3 extends over 12 amino acids. The V gene end was trimmed by 8 bases and the J gene end by 5 bases; junction bases not matched to a gene: 6. The CDR3 protein is CASLGTVDEQYF. CDR3 sequence (DNA): TGTGCCAGCCTCGGGACAGTGGACGAGCAGTACTTC.

The chain uses TRBV7-9 and TRBJ2-2; 11 nucleotides match TRBD2. Germline V gene lookup returns CDR1 SEHNR and CDR2 FQNEAQ (reference sequence). The CDR3 length is 20 residues. Trimming cost V 3 bases and J 2 bases; bases outside gene matches: 14. The CDR3 protein is CASSFSIPTSGTLNTGELFF. As DNA, the CDR3 is TGTGCCAGCAGCTTTTCCATACCGACTAGCGGGACACTCAACACCGGGGAGCTGTTTTTT.